The 32 T cell receptor beta chains given below trace back to one sample, sequenced in a study of OX40 agonist ivuxolimab in advanced cancers. Clones were sequenced by immunoSEQ multiplex PCR, and TCRdb holds only the in-frame ones, with some missing. The data contain tens of thousands of clones, approximately 91% of them singletons. The sequences come from CD4+ or CD8+ T cells sorted from blood, collected in a trial of the OX40 agonist ivuxolimab. These receptors all stem from an adult with an advanced solid tumor such as melanoma, head and neck, liver or kidney cancer.

In DNA form, the CDR3 reads TGTGCCAGCAGCTCGGGAGTAAGGAACACTGAAGCTTTCTTT. Protein sequence: CASSSGVRNTEAFF. The chain couples TRBV9 to TRBJ1-1; D uncertain. Germline V gives CDR1 SGDLS, CDR2 YYNGEE. Trimming shortened V by 4 bases and J by 1 base, and 11 bases separated the two germline ends. The CDR3 covers 14 residues.

V usage is TRBV2 and J usage is TRBJ1-2; no firm D call. Trimming took 3 bases from V and 0 from J, leaving 11 bases between them. Germline loops: CDR1 SNHLY, CDR2 FYNNEI. This CDR3 is built from 15 residues. CDR3 amino acids: CASSESRATNYGYTF. CDR3 coding DNA: TGTGCCAGCAGTGAGTCAAGGGCTACTAACTATGGCTACACCTTC.

The DNA for the CDR3 is TGTGCCAGCAGCCCCCAAAGCGGGAGGCTCAATGAGCAGTTCTTC. Amino acid sequence: CASSPQSGRLNEQFF. The chain couples TRBV11-2 to TRBJ2-1; 9 bases are a match to TRBD2. Unmatched junction bases numbered 8, after V lost 5 bases and J lost 6 bases. The germline gives CDR1 SGHAT, CDR2 FQNNGV. This CDR3 comprises 15 residues. Combining the CDR3 with reference TRBV11-2 and TRBJ2-1 gives the whole variable domain EAGVAQSPRYKIIEKRQSVAFWCNPISGHATLYWYQQILGQGPKLLIQFQNNGVVDDSQLPKDRFSAERLKGVDSTLKIQPAKLEDSAVYLCASSPQSGRLNEQFFGPGTRLTVL.

DNA for the CDR3: TGTGCCAGCAGCGCCGGACCCCCTTTGAATGAGCAGTTCTTC. Its protein is CASSAGPPLNEQFF. The chain links TRBV13 to TRBJ2-1; D gene uncertain. Germline V lookup: CDR1 PRHDT, CDR2 FYEKMQ (reference sequence). The CDR3 is 14 amino acids. Trimming removed 5 bases from V and 7 bases from J, with 15 bases in between. The full variable domain, its missing parts supplied by reference TRBV13 and TRBJ2-1, is AAGVIQSPRHLIKEKRETATLKCYPIPRHDTVYWYQQGPGQDPQFLISFYEKMQSDKGSIPDRFSAQQFSDYHSELNMSSLELGDSALYFCASSAGPPLNEQFFGPGTRLTVL.

A note on this clone: At one boundary the junction diverges from the germline segment, which might be a read error. This chain connects TRBV7-9 to TRBJ2-1; D unresolved. CDR3 length: 12 amino acids. CDR1 and CDR2 from the germline V gene are SEHNR and FQNEAQ (reference sequence). CDR3 DNA: TGTGCCAGCAGCTCGACCTTCAATGGGCAGTTCTTC. Translated: CASSSTFNGQFF.

The V and J genes are TRBV4-1 and TRBJ2-3; 7 positions match TRBD2. The germline gives CDR1 MGHRA, CDR2 YSYEKL. With 3 bases clipped from V and 5 bases from J, the junction kept 8 bases outside the gene matches. This CDR3 spans 15 amino acids. CDR3 in amino acids: CASSQGGGWVDTQYF. DNA of the CDR3: TGCGCCAGCAGCCAGGGGGGGGGTTGGGTAGATACGCAGTATTTT.

J is TRBJ2-1 and V is TRBV19; TRBD1 aligns across 8 bases. The CDR3 loop spans 14 amino acids. After removal of 5 bases from V and 5 bases from J, the junction contained 5 bases not matched to a gene. Germline V CDR1 and CDR2: LNHDA, SQIVND (reference sequence). For the CDR3, the DNA is TGTGCCAGTAGTGCGACAGGGGCCCACAATGAGCAGTTCTTC. Its protein product is CASSATGAHNEQFF.

V usage is TRBV19 and J usage is TRBJ2-1; a weak D match, TRBD2 (6 bases). In germline, CDR1 is LNHDA, CDR2 SQIVND (reference sequence). Trimming left V 1 base short and J 5 bases short, with 15 bases between. The CDR3 totals 16 residues. The CDR3 nucleotides are TGTGCCAGTAGTATAGCCGGGGGATGGGGCCACAATGAGCAGTTCTTC. Translation: CASSIAGGWGHNEQFF.

The CDR3 nucleotides are TGTGCCAGCAAAGGTACAGCCCACTCTTACGAGCAGTACGTC. This gives the protein CASKGTAHSYEQYV. The chain combines TRBV27 with TRBJ2-7, with D unclear. V gave up 7 bases and J gave up 4 bases, with 17 bases separating them. The CDR3 is made up of 14 amino acids. CDR1 MNHEY and CDR2 SMNVEV come from the germline V gene (reference sequence).

V is TRBV6-1 and J is TRBJ2-7, with TRBD2 matching over 13 bases. The J segment lost 1 base and the V segment lost 8 bases, leaving 5 bases of the junction unmatched. Looked up from germline, CDR1 is MNHNS and CDR2 is SASEGT. This CDR3 region has 15 residues. CDR3 in DNA: TGTGCCAGCGTTGGACTAGCGGGGGATTCCTACGAGCAGTACGTC. Amino acid sequence: CASVGLAGDSYEQYV.

This chain links TRBV27 with TRBJ2-5; TRBD1 might be the D (5 bases). The germline gives CDR1 MNHEY, CDR2 SMNVEV (reference sequence). Trimming took off 2 bases at V and 1 base at J, with 11 bases between the two ends. The CDR3 has 15 residues. CDR3 residues: CASSLGASSQETQYF. The CDR3 DNA follows: TGTGCCAGCAGTTTAGGGGCCAGCTCCCAAGAGACCCAGTACTTC.

Note on this clone: Other DNA sequences in this sample translate to the same CDR3. The CDR3 spells CASSERGLSYEQYF. The DNA for the CDR3 is TGTGCCAGCAGTGAACGGGGCCTCTCCTACGAGCAGTACTTC. This chain connects TRBV2 to TRBJ2-7; D could derive from TRBD1 or TRBD2 (5 bases each). The germline gives CDR1 SNHLY, CDR2 FYNNEI. V was pared by 2 bases and J by 0 bases, with 8 bases between. The CDR3 is 14 amino acids.

The J gene is TRBJ1-5, the V gene TRBV28; possible D gene TRBD1, 5 bases. The CDR3 sequence is 12 residues long. V was clipped by 10 bases and J by 10 bases, with 17 bases between them. The germline V gene has CDR1 MDHEN and CDR2 SYDVKM. In DNA form, the CDR3 reads TGTGCCACCACAGGACCCCGTGGTCCCCAGCATTTT. Its protein is CATTGPRGPQHF.

The chain couples TRBV4-1 to TRBJ1-2; D remains unclear. The CDR3 contains 15 residues. Germline lookup yields CDR1 MGHRA and CDR2 YSYEKL. V was shortened by 0 bases and J by 8 bases, with 16 bases between the two germline ends. CDR3 coding DNA: TGCGCCAGCAGCCAAGATCCTCTAGGGAAGGAAGGCTACACCTTC. Protein sequence: CASSQDPLGKEGYTF.

The CDR3 here is CASSGGPVETQYF. CDR3 in DNA: TGTGCCAGCAGTGGGGGTCCGGTGGAGACCCAGTACTTC. This chain joins TRBV2 and TRBJ2-5, with D unclear. Trimming cost V 4 bases and J 5 bases, with 11 bases left between them. CDR3 size: 13 residues. The germline V gene has CDR1 SNHLY and CDR2 FYNNEI.

This chain links TRBV7-9 with TRBJ2-1; possible D gene TRBD2, 7 bases. The CDR3 is made up of 19 amino acids. V was pared by 1 base and J by 7 bases, with 26 bases between. The germline V gene encodes CDR1 SEHNR and CDR2 FQNEAQ (reference sequence). The CDR3 bases are TGTGCCAGCAGCTTAGAGGACTCGGTACTCGCGGGGGCCGTAAATGAGCAGTTCTTC. Its translation is CASSLEDSVLAGAVNEQFF.

This chain connects TRBV5-6 to TRBJ1-3; D remains ambiguous. Germline CDR1 reads SGHDT; CDR2 reads YYEEEE. The CDR3 covers 16 residues. The V gene lost 0 bases and the J gene lost 4 bases, with 14 bases spanning the gap. The CDR3 nucleotides are TGTGCCAGCAGCTTGGTGGATCCCCTAAAGGGAAACACCATATATTTT. Protein sequence: CASSLVDPLKGNTIYF.

V and J are TRBV5-4 and TRBJ2-2; 12 bases map to TRBD2. CDR1 is SGHNT and CDR2 is YYREEE in the germline V gene (reference sequence). The CDR3 has 17 amino acids. V shed 3 bases, J shed 1 base, and the junction held 4 bases outside the gene matches. The CDR3 nucleotides read TGTGCCAGCAGCTCGTGGACTAGCGGGAAGAACACCGGGGAGCTGTTTTTT. It yields the protein CASSSWTSGKNTGELFF.

This clone was seen just once. The chain joins TRBV13 to TRBJ2-1; TRBD2 aligns across 11 bases. The length of the CDR3 is 14 residues. CDR1 and CDR2 from the germline V gene are PRHDT and FYEKMQ (reference sequence). The ends lost 4 bases at V and 6 bases at J; junction bases unmatched: 2. CDR3 amino acids: CASSSSGGSNEQFF. CDR3 bases: TGTGCCAGCAGCTCTAGCGGGGGGAGCAATGAGCAGTTCTTC.

The J gene is TRBJ1-1, the V gene TRBV5-5; D not resolved. The CDR3 consists of 18 residues. Trimming cost V 3 bases and J 1 base, with 22 bases left between them. Germline V gene data show CDR1 as SGHKS and CDR2 as YYEKEE (reference sequence). In DNA, the CDR3 is TGTGCCAGCAGCTCACAAATCCCTCCCAGATATAAGAACACTGAAGCTTTCTTT. As protein: CASSSQIPPRYKNTEAFF.

This clone was counted once. CDR3 DNA sequence: TGTGCCAGCAGTGAAGCTGCAGGGCTAAATTCACCCCTCCACTTT. This encodes CASSEAAGLNSPLHF. V gene TRBV6-1 combines with J gene TRBJ1-6, with TRBD1 as a possible D gene (5 bases). V was pared by 0 bases and J by 7 bases, with 10 bases between. CDR3 length: 15 amino acids. Germline CDR1 MNHNS, CDR2 SASEGT.

The rearrangement uses TRBV6-4 and TRBJ2-1; 7 bases fit TRBD2. Germline lookup yields CDR1 MRHNA and CDR2 SNTAGT. Losses at the gene ends were 6 bases for V and 1 base for J; bases not matched to a gene: 9. The CDR3 covers 16 residues. CDR3 region: CASSEISGPSYNEQFF. CDR3 DNA: TGTGCCAGCAGCGAAATTAGCGGGCCTTCCTACAATGAGCAGTTCTTC.

The rearrangement links TRBV7-9 to TRBJ1-1; no reliable D call. The CDR3 totals 14 residues. Trimming cost V 5 bases and J 0 bases, with 10 bases left between them. CDR1 SEHNR and CDR2 FQNEAQ come from the germline V gene (reference sequence). The CDR3: CASSPLGLNTEAFF. Here the CDR3 DNA reads TGTGCCAGCAGCCCCCTGGGTTTGAACACTGAAGCTTTCTTT. Looking up the rest from reference TRBV7-9 and TRBJ1-1 gives the full variable domain: DTGVSQNPRHKITKRGQNVTFRCDPISEHNRLYWYRQTLGQGPEFLTYFQNEAQLEKSRLLSDRFSAERPKGSFSTLEIQRTEQGDSAMYLCASSPLGLNTEAFFGQGTRLTVV.

The rearrangement joins TRBV27 to TRBJ2-7, with no clear D. The length of the CDR3 is 14 residues. V shed 0 bases and J shed 2 bases, with 8 bases lying between them. The germline V gene encodes CDR1 MNHEY and CDR2 SMNVEV (reference sequence). In DNA form, the CDR3 reads TGTGCCAGCAGTTTATCGAACAGTGCCTACGAGCAGTACTTC. It codes for CASSLSNSAYEQYF.

The chain combines TRBV19 with TRBJ1-1; D gene ambiguous. Germline V CDR1 and CDR2: LNHDA, SQIVND (reference sequence). CDR3 size: 13 residues. V was trimmed by 10 bases and J by 1 base, leaving 13 bases between them. The DNA of the CDR3 is TGTGCCACCTGGCGGGAAGGGAACACTGAAGCTTTCTTT. Translating it yields CATWREGNTEAFF.

The chain combines TRBV4-1 with TRBJ1-1; TRBD1 is a possible D gene (6 bases). Germline CDR1 reads MGHRA; CDR2 reads YSYEKL. V lost 4 bases, J lost 5 bases, and 17 bases lay in between. The CDR3 has 15 residues. The CDR3: CASSPLEGVETEAFF. CDR3 in DNA: TGCGCCAGCAGCCCACTCGAGGGGGTGGAAACTGAAGCTTTCTTT.

The V gene is TRBV19, the J gene TRBJ2-1; 12 nucleotides line up with TRBD2. CDR3 length: 14 amino acids. Germline lookup yields CDR1 LNHDA and CDR2 SQIVND (reference sequence). The junction had 8 bases not matched to a gene; V was cut back by 7 bases and J by 10 bases. The CDR3 DNA is TGTGCCAGTACCCTAGCGGGAGGGCCAGGCGAGCAGTTCTTC. Protein product: CASTLAGGPGEQFF.

This clone appeared once. This chain joins TRBV18 and TRBJ1-1; D is possibly TRBD1 (5 bases). This CDR3 has 17 residues. CDR1 and CDR2 (germline): KGHSH, LQKENI. V shed 0 bases and J shed 4 bases, with 18 bases lying between them. The CDR3 sequence: CASSPPKGARRVTEAFF. As DNA, the CDR3 is TGTGCCAGCTCACCACCCAAAGGGGCGCGCCGTGTCACTGAAGCTTTCTTT.

The V gene is TRBV9, the J gene TRBJ2-4; D is unresolved. Trimming stripped 0 bases from V and 0 bases from J, with 7 bases between. The CDR3 extends over 15 amino acids. Germline values: CDR1 SGDLS, CDR2 YYNGEE. CDR3 DNA sequence: TGTGCCAGCAGCGTAGGCCCGTTAGCCAAAAACATTCAGTACTTC. Its translation is CASSVGPLAKNIQYF.

Comments on this clone: A junction end diverges from the germline sequence, so it may reflect a read error. V is TRBV19 and J is TRBJ1-2; D gene ambiguous. Germline V gene lookup returns CDR1 LNHDA and CDR2 SQIVND (reference sequence). The CDR3 has 15 residues. The CDR3 is CASSIFPGTKYGYTF. CDR3 DNA: TGTGCCAGTAGTATCTTCCCGGGCACTAAGTATGGCTACACCTTC.

V usage is TRBV27 and J usage is TRBJ2-7, with 10 bases matching TRBD2. Per germline, CDR1 MNHEY and CDR2 SMNVEV (reference sequence). The CDR3 loop spans 15 amino acids. V lost 5 bases and J lost 4; bases outside the gene matches: 8. The CDR3 protein is CASSVTSGIGYEQYF. In nucleotides, the CDR3 is TGTGCCAGCAGTGTTACTAGCGGGATAGGGTACGAGCAGTACTTC.

This clone was counted once. This sequence joins TRBV19 and TRBJ2-1; 11 positions agree with TRBD2. Trimming removed 8 bases from V and 6 bases from J; junction bases left unmatched: 0. The CDR3 is 12 residues long. Germline V gene sequence: CDR1 LNHDA, CDR2 SQIVND (reference sequence). CDR3 amino acids: CASGTSGNEQFF. Here the CDR3 DNA reads TGTGCCAGTGGGACTAGCGGCAATGAGCAGTTCTTC.